These 2 T cell receptor beta chains originate from one sample sequenced in a study of beta chain features in type 1 diabetes. The study's findings and limits: TCRB CDR3 length was moderately but significantly reduced in all four CD4+ subsets of Type 1 diabetes patients.

The investigators reverse transcribed all of the isolated RNA, so they sequenced expressed TCRB transcripts. The assay was immunoSEQ multiplex PCR, and TCRdb's table has in-frame clones only and misses some. Here the sample spans hundreds of thousands of clones, over 14% being singletons. Their cognate antigens are unknown. Sequenced sample: naive CD4+ T cells from blood. The receptor source for this set is a man aged 18 to 29 with type 1 diabetes.

This clone was observed a handful of times. The V call is TRBV4-3, the J call TRBJ2-5, with D perhaps matching TRBD1 (5 bases). Gene TRBJ2-7 matches the end of the DNA better, so the J call may be wrong. CDR1 LGHNA and CDR2 YSLEER come from the germline V gene. CDR3 length: 13 residues. CDR3: CASSLRTSAEQYF. In DNA, the CDR3 is TGCGCCAGCAGTCTTAGGACATCGGCCGAGCAGTACTTC.

V and J are TRBV20-1 and TRBJ1-5; D is unclear. The germline V and J ends were trimmed by 5 bases and 3 bases, with 2 bases remaining between them. Germline V CDR1 and CDR2: DFQATT, SNEGSKA (reference sequence). This CDR3 comprises 10 residues. The CDR3 DNA reads TGCAGTGCTCTCAATCAGCCCCAGCATTTT. Translating it yields CSALNQPQHF.